Listed here is a single TCR beta chain. Its antigen is not identified. This specimen belongs to a study of cytomegalovirus exposure and HLA in healthy donors. PCR used 60 Vbeta primers and 13 Jbeta primers. Repertoires were generated with immunoSEQ multiplex PCR, while TCRdb's copy carries only in-frame clones and drops some. Of about 120,000 clones in the sample, 80% to 85% were seen once. Germline CDR1 SEHNR, CDR2 FQNEAQ (reference sequence). This CDR3 spans 15 amino acids. The V and J ends lost 5 bases and 5 bases respectively, with 19 bases between them. Study-wide findings and caveats: An Asian-associated ancestry cluster reportedly showed fewer N-insertions than the approximately 620-donor mean in a later analysis. A likely sequencing artifact accounted for one observed cluster of highly shared sequence variants. Previous analysis showed most TCR beta V segments were productive about 87% or about 30% of the time.

This clonotype was obtained from a woman between 35 and 50 years old in good health and CMV-seronegative. The chain joins TRBV7-9 to TRBJ2-7; possibly TRBD1 for D (5 bases). The sequencing sample was made of PBMCs. This CDR3 reads CASSHPGRVVHEQYF. The CDR3 coding sequence is TGTGCCAGCAGCCACCCGGGCAGGGTGGTCCACGAGCAGTACTTC.